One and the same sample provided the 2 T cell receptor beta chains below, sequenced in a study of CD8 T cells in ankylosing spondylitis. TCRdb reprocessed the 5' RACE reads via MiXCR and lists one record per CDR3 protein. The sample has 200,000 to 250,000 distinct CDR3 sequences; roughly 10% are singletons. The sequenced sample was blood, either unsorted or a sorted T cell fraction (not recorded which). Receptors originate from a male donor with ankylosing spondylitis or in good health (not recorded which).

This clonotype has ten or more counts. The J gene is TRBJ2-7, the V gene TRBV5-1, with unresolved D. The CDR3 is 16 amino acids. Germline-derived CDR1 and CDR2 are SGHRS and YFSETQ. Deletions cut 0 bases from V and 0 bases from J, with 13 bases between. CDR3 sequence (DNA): TGCGCCAGCAGCTTGGAGGCAGCGAAGAGCTCCTACGAGCAGTACTTC. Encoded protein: CASSLEAAKSSYEQYF.

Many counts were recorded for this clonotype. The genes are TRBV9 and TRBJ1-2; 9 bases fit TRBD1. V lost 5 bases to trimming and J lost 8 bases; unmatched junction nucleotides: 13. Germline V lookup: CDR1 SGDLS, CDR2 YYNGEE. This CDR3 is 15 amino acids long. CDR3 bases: TGTGCCAGCAGAGAGAGCGGGACAGGGACGTTGGGCTACACCTTC. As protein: CASRESGTGTLGYTF.